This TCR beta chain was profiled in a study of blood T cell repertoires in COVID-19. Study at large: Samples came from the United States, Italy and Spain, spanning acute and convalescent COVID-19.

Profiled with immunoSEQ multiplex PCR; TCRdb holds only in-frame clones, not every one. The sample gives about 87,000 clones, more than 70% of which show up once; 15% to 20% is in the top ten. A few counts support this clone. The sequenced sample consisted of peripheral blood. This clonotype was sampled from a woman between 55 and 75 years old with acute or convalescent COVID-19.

This CDR3 reads CAWSVSRGTEAFF. The CDR3 DNA is TGTGCCTGGAGTGTATCAAGGGGGACTGAAGCTTTCTTT. The rearrangement joins TRBV30 to TRBJ1-1; possible D gene TRBD1, 6 bases. Germline CDR1 and CDR2: GTSNPN and SVGIG (reference sequence). V was trimmed by 0 bases and J by 5 bases, leaving 10 bases between them. The CDR3 runs 13 residues.